This T cell receptor beta chain was documented in a study of T cell changes during pregnancy in multiple sclerosis. The CDR3 consists of 16 residues. V shed 4 bases and J 2 bases; nucleotides not matched to a gene: 8. Germline-derived CDR1 and CDR2 are LNHNV and YYDKDF (reference sequence). This clone was detected only once. Method: immunoSEQ multiplex PCR; TCRdb's copy keeps in-frame clones and lacks some. There are about 35,000 clones in the sample; roughly 90% occur only once, and roughly 4% lies in the top ten. The sequencing used CD8+ T cells from peripheral blood mononuclear cells, collected in the third trimester of pregnancy. The V gene is TRBV15, the J gene TRBJ2-7; 10 bases align to TRBD2. The clonotype originates from a female donor with multiple sclerosis, enrolled in a pregnancy study. The CDR3 DNA reads as TGTGCCACCAGCACCCGGACTAGCGGATTTCCCTACGAGCAGTACTTC. This codes for CATSTRTSGFPYEQYF.